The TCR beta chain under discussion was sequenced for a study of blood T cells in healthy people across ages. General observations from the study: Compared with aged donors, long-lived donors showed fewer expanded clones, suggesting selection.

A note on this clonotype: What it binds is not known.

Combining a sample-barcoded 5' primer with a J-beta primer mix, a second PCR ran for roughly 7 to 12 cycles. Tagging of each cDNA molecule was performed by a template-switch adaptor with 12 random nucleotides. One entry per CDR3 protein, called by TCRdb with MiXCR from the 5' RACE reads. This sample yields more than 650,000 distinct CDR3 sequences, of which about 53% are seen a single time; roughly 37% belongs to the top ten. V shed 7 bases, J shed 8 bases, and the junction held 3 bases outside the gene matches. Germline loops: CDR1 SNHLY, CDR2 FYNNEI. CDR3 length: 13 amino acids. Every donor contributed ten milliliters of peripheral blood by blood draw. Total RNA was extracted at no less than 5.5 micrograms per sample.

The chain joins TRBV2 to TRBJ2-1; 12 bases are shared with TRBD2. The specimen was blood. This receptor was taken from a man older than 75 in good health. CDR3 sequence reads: CASTSGRGDEQFF. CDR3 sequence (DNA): TGTGCCAGCACTAGCGGGAGGGGCGATGAGCAGTTCTTC.